These T cell receptor beta chains were read from a single sample in a study of blood T cell repertoires in COVID-19. TCRdb's table, derived via immunoSEQ multiplex PCR, lists solely in-frame clones and lacks some. In the table there are 160,000 or so clones, around 87% of which are singletons. The sequencing input was peripheral blood. All receptors derive from a woman aged 35 to 49 with acute or convalescent COVID-19. CDR3s include the opening cysteine and the closing phenylalanine or tryptophan. A D gene is named only where the DNA matches it firmly. A row's size may be missing; if present it is once, few, many or a size class.

CDR3aa | CDR3nt | j_gene | d_gene | abundance | v_gene
CASSLTYSLARNEQFF | TGTGCCAGCAGCTTAACGTATTCACTAGCGCGGAATGAGCAGTTCTTC | TRBJ2-1 | TRBD2 | - | TRBV7-3
CASEFPNEQYF | TGTGCCAGTGAGTTTCCCAACGAGCAGTACTTC | TRBJ2-7 | - | - | TRBV2
CASSSRTSGATYEQYF | TGTGCCAGCAGTTCCCGGACTAGCGGGGCGACCTACGAGCAGTACTTC | TRBJ2-7 | TRBD2 | - | TRBV27
CASSQISLSGMDSPLHF | TGTGCCAGCAGCCAGATTAGCCTTAGCGGTATGGATTCACCCCTCCACTTT | TRBJ1-6 | - | - | TRBV7-9
CASSDPGTGGASYTF | TGTGCCAGCAGTGACCCGGGGACAGGGGGCGCGAGCTACACCTTC | TRBJ1-2 | TRBD1 | few | TRBV6-4
CASSLTGVEQFF | TGTGCCAGCAGCTTGACAGGGGTGGAGCAGTTCTTC | TRBJ2-1 | TRBD1 | - | TRBV7-8
CASSRGTGNYGYTF | TGTGCCAGCAGCCGAGGGACAGGGAACTATGGCTACACCTTC | TRBJ1-2 | TRBD1 | - | TRBV3-1/TRBV3-2
CATSDPDSPSTDTQYF | TGTGCCACCAGTGACCCTGACAGTCCTAGCACAGATACGCAGTATTTT | TRBJ2-3 | - | - | TRBV24-1
CASSLVAARYNEQFF | TGTGCCAGCAGCTTAGTGGCGGCTAGATACAATGAGCAGTTCTTC | TRBJ2-1 | - | once | TRBV11-3
CASSLSQGSGGAYTQYF | TGTGCCAGCAGTTTATCCCAGGGTAGCGGGGGGGCTTATACGCAGTATTTT | TRBJ2-3 | TRBD2 | - | TRBV28
CASSQDGLAGGITDTQYF | TGTGCCAGCAGCCAAGATGGACTAGCGGGAGGGATCACAGATACGCAGTATTTT | TRBJ2-3 | TRBD2 | once | TRBV3-1/TRBV3-2
CASRRQGNEQFF | TGTGCCAGCAGGCGACAGGGGAATGAGCAGTTCTTC | TRBJ2-1 | TRBD1 | - | TRBV11-3
CAWSITTGDTEAFF | TGTGCCTGGAGTATTACGACAGGAGACACTGAAGCTTTCTTT | TRBJ1-1 | - | - | TRBV30
CASRGPANTGELFF | TGTGCCAGCAGGGGCCCAGCGAACACCGGGGAGCTGTTTTTT | TRBJ2-2 | - | - | TRBV6-5
CSASGLTGVVDQPQHF | TGCAGTGCTAGTGGGTTGACAGGGGTCGTTGATCAGCCCCAGCATTTT | TRBJ1-5 | TRBD1 | - | TRBV20-1
CASSQGRNYEQYF | TGCGCCAGCAGTCAGGGCAGGAACTACGAGCAGTACTTC | TRBJ2-7 | - | once | TRBV23-1
CASSLQQVRNQPQHF | TGTGCCAGTAGTTTACAACAGGTGAGGAATCAGCCCCAGCATTTT | TRBJ1-5 | - | few | TRBV19
CASSPFRDRGLGSISGELFF | TGTGCCAGCAGCCCGTTCCGGGACAGGGGGCTGGGTAGCATCAGCGGGGAGCTGTTTTTT | TRBJ2-2 | - | - | TRBV21-1
CASSLGLARTDTQYF | TGTGCCAGCAGCTTAGGTCTAGCGCGGACAGATACGCAGTATTTT | TRBJ2-3 | - | - | TRBV7-3
CASSEQDRRAAGYTF | TGCGCCAGCAGCGAACAGGACCGAAGGGCGGCTGGCTACACCTTC | TRBJ1-2 | - | - | TRBV5-1
CASSPRDRALNTEAFF | TGTGCCAGCAGTCCTCGCGACAGGGCATTGAACACTGAAGCTTTCTTT | TRBJ1-1 | TRBD1 | - | TRBV28
CASSQSAATNEKLFF | TGCGCCAGCAGTCAATCAGCTGCAACTAATGAAAAACTGTTTTTT | TRBJ1-4 | - | - | TRBV23-1
CASRAWGGDSEKLFF | TGTGCCAGCAGAGCCTGGGGGGGGGATAGTGAAAAACTGTTTTTT | TRBJ1-4 | - | - | TRBV6-5
CASSFGGGDSPLHF | TGTGCCAGCAGTTTCGGGGGAGGGGATTCACCCCTCCACTTT | TRBJ1-6 | - | - | TRBV28
CASSHGQGMWEATNEKLFF | TGCGCCAGCAGCCACGGACAGGGAATGTGGGAAGCAACTAATGAAAAACTGTTTTTT | TRBJ1-4 | TRBD1 | - | TRBV4-1
CASSMGSPSDTQYF | TGTGCCAGTAGTATGGGTAGCCCCTCAGATACGCAGTATTTT | TRBJ2-3 | - | - | TRBV19